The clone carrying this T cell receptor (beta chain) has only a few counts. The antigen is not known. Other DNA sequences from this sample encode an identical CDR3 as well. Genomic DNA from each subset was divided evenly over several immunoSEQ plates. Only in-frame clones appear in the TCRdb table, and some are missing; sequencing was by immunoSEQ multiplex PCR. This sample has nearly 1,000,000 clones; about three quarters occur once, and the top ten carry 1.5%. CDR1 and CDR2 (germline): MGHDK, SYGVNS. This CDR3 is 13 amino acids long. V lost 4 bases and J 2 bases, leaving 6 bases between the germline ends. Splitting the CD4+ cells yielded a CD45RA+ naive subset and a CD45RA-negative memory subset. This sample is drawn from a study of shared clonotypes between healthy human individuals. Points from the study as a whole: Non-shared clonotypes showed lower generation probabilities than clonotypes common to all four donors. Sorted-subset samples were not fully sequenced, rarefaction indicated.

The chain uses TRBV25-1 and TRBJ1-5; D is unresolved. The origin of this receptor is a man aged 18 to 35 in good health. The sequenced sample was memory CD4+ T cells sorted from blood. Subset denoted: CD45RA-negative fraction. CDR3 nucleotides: TGTGCCAGCAGTGGAAGTGGCAATCAGCCCCAGCATTTT. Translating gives CASSGSGNQPQHF. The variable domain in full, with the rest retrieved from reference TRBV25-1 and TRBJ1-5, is EADIYQTPRYLVIGTGKKITLECSQTMGHDKMYWYQQDPGMELHLIHYSYGVNSTEKGDLSSESTVSRIRTEHFPLTLESARPSHTSQYLCASSGSGNQPQHFGDGTRLSIL.